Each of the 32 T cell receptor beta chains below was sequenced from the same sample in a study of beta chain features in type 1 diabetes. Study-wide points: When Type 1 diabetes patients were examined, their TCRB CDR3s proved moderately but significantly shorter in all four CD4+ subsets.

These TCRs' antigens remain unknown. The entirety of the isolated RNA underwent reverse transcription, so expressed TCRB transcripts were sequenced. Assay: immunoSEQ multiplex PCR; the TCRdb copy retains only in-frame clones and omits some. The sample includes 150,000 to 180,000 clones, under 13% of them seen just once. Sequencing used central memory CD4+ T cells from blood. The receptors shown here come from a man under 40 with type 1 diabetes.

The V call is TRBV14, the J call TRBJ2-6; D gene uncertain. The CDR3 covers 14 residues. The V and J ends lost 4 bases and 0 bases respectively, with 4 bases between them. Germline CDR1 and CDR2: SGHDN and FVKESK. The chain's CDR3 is CASSPRSGANVLTF. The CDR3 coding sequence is TGTGCCAGCAGCCCCCGCTCTGGGGCCAACGTCCTGACTTTC.

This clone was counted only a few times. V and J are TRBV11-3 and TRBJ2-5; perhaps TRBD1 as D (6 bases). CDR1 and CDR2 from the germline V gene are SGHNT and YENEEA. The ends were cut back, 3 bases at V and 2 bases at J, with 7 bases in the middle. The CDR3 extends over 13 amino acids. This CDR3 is CASSFGTQETQYF. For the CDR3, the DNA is TGTGCCAGCAGCTTCGGGACACAAGAGACCCAGTACTTC.

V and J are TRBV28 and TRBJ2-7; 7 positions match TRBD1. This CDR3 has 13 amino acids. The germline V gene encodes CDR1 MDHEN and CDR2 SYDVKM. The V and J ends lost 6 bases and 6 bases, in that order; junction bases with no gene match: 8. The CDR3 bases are TGTGCCAGCAGGCGGATACAGGGGAGCGAGCAGTACTTC. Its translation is CASRRIQGSEQYF.

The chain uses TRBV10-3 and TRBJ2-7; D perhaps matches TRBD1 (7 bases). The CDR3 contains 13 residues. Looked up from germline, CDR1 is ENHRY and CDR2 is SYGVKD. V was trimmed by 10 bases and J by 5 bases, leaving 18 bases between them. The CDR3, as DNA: TGTGCCACCGGAGGAGGGGGCTACAACGAGCAGTACTTC. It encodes CATGGGGYNEQYF.

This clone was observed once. Here the CDR3 reads CASSLEEGVRGAFF. CDR3 nucleotides: TGTGCCAGCAGCTTAGAGGAGGGCGTTAGAGGAGCTTTCTTT. The chain carries TRBV7-8 and TRBJ1-1, with D hard to call. Germline V gene data show CDR1 as SGHVS and CDR2 as FQNEAQ. The CDR3 is 14 residues long. Trimming cost V 1 base and J 10 bases, with 16 bases left between them.

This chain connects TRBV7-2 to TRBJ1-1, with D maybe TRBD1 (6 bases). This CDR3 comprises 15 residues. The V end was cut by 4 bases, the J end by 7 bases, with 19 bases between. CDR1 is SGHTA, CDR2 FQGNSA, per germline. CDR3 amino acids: CASSYVRGGGVEAFF. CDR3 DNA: TGTGCCAGCAGCTACGTCAGGGGTGGTGGAGTTGAAGCTTTCTTT.

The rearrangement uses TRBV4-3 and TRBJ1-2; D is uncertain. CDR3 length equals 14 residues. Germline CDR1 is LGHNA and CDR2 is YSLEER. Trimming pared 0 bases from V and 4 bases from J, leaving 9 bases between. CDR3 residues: CASSQDIDSYGYTF. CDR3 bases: TGCGCCAGCAGCCAAGACATCGACTCCTATGGCTACACCTTC.

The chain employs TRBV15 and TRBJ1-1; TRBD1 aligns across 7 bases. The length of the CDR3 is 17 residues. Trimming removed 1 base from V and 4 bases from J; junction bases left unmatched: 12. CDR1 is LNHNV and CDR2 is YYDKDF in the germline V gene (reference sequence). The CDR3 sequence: CATSRGPTGTASTEAFF. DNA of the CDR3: TGTGCCACCAGCAGAGGCCCTACCGGGACAGCATCCACTGAAGCTTTCTTT.

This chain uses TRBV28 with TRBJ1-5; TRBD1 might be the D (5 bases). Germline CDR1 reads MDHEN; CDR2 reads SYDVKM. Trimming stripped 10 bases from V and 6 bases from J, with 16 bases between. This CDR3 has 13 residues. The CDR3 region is CATSAGRGQPQHF. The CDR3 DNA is TGTGCCACCTCGGCGGGAAGGGGTCAGCCCCAGCATTTT.

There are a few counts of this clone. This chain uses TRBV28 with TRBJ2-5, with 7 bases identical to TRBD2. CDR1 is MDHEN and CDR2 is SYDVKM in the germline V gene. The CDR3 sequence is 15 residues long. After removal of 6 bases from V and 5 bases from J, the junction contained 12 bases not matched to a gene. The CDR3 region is CASRGGTKRAETQYF. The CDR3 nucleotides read TGTGCCAGCAGGGGCGGGACTAAGAGGGCGGAGACCCAGTACTTC.

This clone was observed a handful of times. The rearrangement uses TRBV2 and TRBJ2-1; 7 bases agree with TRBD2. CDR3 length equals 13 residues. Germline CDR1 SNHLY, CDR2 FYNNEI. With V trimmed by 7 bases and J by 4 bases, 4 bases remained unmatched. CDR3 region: CASTPSGYNEQFF. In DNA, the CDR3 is TGTGCCAGCACTCCTAGCGGATACAATGAGCAGTTCTTC.

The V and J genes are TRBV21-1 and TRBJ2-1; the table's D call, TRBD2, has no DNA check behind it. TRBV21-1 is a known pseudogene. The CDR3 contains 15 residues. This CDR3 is CASSKAGRYINEQFF. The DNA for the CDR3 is TGTGCCAGCAGCAAAGCAGGGAGGTATATCAATGAGCAGTTCTTC.

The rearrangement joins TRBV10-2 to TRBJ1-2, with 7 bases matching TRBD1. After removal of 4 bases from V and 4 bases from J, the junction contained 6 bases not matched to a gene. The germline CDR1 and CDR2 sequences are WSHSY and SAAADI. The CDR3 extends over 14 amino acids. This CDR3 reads CASSGYRGGYGYTF. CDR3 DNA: TGCGCCAGCAGTGGTTACAGGGGAGGCTATGGCTACACCTTC.

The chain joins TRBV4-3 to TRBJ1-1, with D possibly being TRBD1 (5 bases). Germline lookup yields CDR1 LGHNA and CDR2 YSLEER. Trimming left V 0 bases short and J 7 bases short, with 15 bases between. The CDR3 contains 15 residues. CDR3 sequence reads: CASSQDYQGSLEAFF. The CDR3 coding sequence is TGCGCCAGCAGCCAAGATTATCAGGGTTCCCTTGAAGCTTTCTTT.

CDR3 in DNA: TGTGCCAGCACTAAGGGGGGGGTCCATGAGCAGTTCTTC. Protein sequence: CASTKGGVHEQFF. The gene calls are TRBV6-5 and TRBJ2-1; a weak D match, TRBD2 (7 bases). The CDR3 is made up of 13 amino acids. Germline-derived CDR1 and CDR2 are MNHEY and SVGAGI. Trimming cost V 7 bases and J 8 bases, with 15 bases left between them.

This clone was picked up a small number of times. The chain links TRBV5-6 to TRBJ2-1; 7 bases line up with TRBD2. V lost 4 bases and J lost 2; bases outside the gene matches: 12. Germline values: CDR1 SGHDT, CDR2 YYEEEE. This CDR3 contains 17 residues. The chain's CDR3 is CASSDMGTAGAYNEQFF. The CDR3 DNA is TGTGCCAGCAGCGATATGGGTACGGCGGGAGCCTACAATGAGCAGTTCTTC. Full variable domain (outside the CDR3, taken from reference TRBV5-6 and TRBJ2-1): DAGVTQSPTHLIKTRGQQVTLRCSPKSGHDTVSWYQQALGQGPQFIFQYYEEEERQRGNFPDRFSGHQFPNYSSELNVNALLLGDSALYLCASSDMGTAGAYNEQFFGPGTRLTVL.

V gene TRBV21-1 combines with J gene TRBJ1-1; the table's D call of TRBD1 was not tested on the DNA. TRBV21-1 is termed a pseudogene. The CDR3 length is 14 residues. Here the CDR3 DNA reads TGTGCCGGCCGGACAGGGGCAACGAACACTGAAGCTTTCTTT. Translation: CAGRTGATNTEAFF.

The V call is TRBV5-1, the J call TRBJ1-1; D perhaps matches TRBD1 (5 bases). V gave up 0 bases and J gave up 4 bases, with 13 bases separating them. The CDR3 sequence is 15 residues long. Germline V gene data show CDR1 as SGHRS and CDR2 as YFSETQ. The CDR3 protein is CASSLVQGGSTEAFF. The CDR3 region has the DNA TGCGCCAGCAGCTTGGTTCAGGGAGGGAGCACTGAAGCTTTCTTT.

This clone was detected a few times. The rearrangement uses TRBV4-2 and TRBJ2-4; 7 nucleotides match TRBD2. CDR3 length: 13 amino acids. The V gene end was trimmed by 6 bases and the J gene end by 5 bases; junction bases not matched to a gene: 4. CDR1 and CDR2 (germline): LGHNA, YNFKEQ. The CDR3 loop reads CASRGGNENIQYF. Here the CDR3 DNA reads TGTGCCAGCAGGGGAGGGAATGAAAACATTCAGTACTTC.

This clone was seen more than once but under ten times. The CDR3 spells CASNSGSMYNEQFF. CDR3 DNA: TGTGCCAGCAATAGCGGGAGTATGTACAATGAGCAGTTCTTC. The chain couples TRBV6-6 to TRBJ2-1, with TRBD2 identical over 9 bases. Germline assignment: CDR1 MNHNY and CDR2 SVGAGI (reference sequence). The V segment lost 7 bases and the J segment 4 bases; nucleotides outside the gene matches: 5. The CDR3 is made up of 14 amino acids.

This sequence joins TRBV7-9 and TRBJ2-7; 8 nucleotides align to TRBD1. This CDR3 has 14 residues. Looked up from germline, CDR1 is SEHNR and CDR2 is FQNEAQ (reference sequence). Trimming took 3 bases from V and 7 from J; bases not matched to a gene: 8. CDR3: CASSFGQGAREQYF. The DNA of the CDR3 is TGTGCCAGCAGCTTCGGGCAGGGGGCGAGGGAGCAGTACTTC.

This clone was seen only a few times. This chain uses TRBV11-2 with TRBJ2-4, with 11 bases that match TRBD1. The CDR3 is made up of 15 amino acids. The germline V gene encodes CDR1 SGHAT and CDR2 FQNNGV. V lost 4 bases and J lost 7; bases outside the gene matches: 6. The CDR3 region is CASSSPRDRGNIQYF. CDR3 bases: TGTGCCAGCAGCTCCCCCCGGGACAGGGGGAACATTCAGTACTTC.

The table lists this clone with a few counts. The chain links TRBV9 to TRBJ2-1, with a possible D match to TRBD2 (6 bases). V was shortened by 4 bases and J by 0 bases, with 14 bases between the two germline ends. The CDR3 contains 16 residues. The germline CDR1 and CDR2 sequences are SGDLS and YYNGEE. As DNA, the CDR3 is TGTGCCAGCAGCCCCCCCCCGGGAGCCTCCTACAATGAGCAGTTCTTC. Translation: CASSPPPGASYNEQFF.

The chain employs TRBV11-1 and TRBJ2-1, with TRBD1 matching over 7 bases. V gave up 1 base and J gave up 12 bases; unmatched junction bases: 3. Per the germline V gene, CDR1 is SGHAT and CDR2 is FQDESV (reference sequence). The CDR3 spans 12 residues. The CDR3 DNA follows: TGTGCCAGCAGCTTAGGGCACAGGGGGCAGTTCTTC. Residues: CASSLGHRGQFF.

This chain's CDR3 is CASSAQSGGADTQYF. CDR3 coding DNA: TGTGCCAGCAGCGCCCAGAGCGGGGGGGCAGATACGCAGTATTTT. The gene calls are TRBV11-2 and TRBJ2-3; the match to TRBD2 covers 10 bases. This CDR3 contains 15 residues. After removal of 5 bases from V and 4 bases from J, the junction contained 6 bases not matched to a gene. Germline V gene lookup returns CDR1 SGHAT and CDR2 FQNNGV.

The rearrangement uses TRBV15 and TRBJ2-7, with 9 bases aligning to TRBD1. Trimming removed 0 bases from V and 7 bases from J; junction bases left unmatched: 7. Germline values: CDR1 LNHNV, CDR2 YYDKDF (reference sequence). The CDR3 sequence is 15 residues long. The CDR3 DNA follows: TGTGCCACCAGCAGAGATCGGACAGGGGTGATGGAGCAGTACTTC. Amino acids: CATSRDRTGVMEQYF.

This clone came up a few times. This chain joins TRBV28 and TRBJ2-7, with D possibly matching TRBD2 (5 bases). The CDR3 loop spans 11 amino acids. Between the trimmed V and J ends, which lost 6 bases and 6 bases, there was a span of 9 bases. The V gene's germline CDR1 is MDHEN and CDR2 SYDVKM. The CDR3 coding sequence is TGTGCCAGCAGCCAACTAGTCGAGCAGTACTTC. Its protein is CASSQLVEQYF.

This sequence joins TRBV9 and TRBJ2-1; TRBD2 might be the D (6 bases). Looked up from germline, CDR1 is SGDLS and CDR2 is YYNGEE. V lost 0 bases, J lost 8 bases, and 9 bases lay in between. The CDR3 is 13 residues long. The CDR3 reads CASSVGPSDEQFF. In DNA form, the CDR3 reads TGTGCCAGCAGCGTAGGGCCTAGCGATGAGCAGTTCTTC.

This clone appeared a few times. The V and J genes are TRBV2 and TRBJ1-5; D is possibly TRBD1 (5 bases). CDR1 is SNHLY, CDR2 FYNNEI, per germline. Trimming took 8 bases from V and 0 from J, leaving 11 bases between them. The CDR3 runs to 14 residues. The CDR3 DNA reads TGTGCCAGCGGGGGGGGGAATAGCAATCAGCCCCAGCATTTT. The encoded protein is CASGGGNSNQPQHF.

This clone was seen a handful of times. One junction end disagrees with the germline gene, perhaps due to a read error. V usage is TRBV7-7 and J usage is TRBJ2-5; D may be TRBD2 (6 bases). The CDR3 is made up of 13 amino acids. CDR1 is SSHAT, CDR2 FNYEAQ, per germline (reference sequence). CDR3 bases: TGTGCTAGCAGCACTGCAGGGAGGGAGACCCAGTACTTC. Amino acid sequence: CASSTAGRETQYF.

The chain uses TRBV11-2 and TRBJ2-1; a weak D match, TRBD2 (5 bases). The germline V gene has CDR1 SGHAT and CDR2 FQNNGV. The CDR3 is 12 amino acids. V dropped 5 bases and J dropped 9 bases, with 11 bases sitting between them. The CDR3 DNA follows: TGTGCCAGCAGCGGAGGTGGCATTGAGCAGTTCTTC. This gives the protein CASSGGGIEQFF. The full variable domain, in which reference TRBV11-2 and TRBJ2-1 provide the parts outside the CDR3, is EAGVAQSPRYKIIEKRQSVAFWCNPISGHATLYWYQQILGQGPKLLIQFQNNGVVDDSQLPKDRFSAERLKGVDSTLKIQPAKLEDSAVYLCASSGGGIEQFFGPGTRLTVL.

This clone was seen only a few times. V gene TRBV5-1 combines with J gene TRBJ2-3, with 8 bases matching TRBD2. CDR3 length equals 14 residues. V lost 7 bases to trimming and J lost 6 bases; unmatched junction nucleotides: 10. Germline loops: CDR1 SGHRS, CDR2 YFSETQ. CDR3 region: CASLSGTSQDTQYF. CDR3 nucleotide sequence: TGCGCCAGCCTGTCCGGGACTAGTCAGGATACGCAGTATTTT.